The 16 T cell receptor beta chains below were found in one sample sequenced in a study of blood T cell repertoires in COVID-19. Assay used: immunoSEQ multiplex PCR; TCRdb lists only in-frame clones, some missing. Of around 210,000 clones detected, around three quarters appear once; the ten largest clones hold around 5.4%. The specimen was peripheral blood. Source of these receptors: a woman aged 70 to 79 with acute or convalescent COVID-19.

The rearrangement links TRBV2 to TRBJ2-5, with D possibly TRBD2 on 5 matching bases. Trimming removed 7 bases at V and 1 base at J, with 7 bases between. The CDR3 length is 12 residues. Germline V gene lookup returns CDR1 SNHLY and CDR2 FYNNEI. CDR3 DNA: TGTGCCAGCACGCTAGCCCAAGAGACCCAGTACTTC. This translates into CASTLAQETQYF.

This clone is a singleton in its sample. The chain employs TRBV7-2 and TRBJ2-1; possibly TRBD2 for D (5 bases). This CDR3 region has 14 residues. Germline CDR1 and CDR2: SGHTA and FQGNSA. Between the trimmed V and J ends, which lost 6 bases and 5 bases, there was a span of 14 bases. The CDR3 coding sequence is TGTGCCAGCAGTCGAGGGTTCGGGGACAATGAGCAGTTCTTC. It is translated as CASSRGFGDNEQFF.

The chain recombines TRBV9 with TRBJ2-2; TRBD1 agrees at 8 bases. Losses at the gene ends were 5 bases for V and 1 base for J; bases not matched to a gene: 4. The CDR3 loop spans 15 amino acids. The germline gives CDR1 SGDLS, CDR2 YYNGEE. The CDR3 reads CASSGQGRNTGELFF. For the CDR3, the DNA is TGTGCCAGCAGTGGACAGGGAAGGAACACCGGGGAGCTGTTTTTT.

V usage is TRBV28 and J usage is TRBJ1-4, with 11 bases lining up with TRBD1. Germline loops: CDR1 MDHEN, CDR2 SYDVKM. The CDR3 runs to 18 residues. V lost 3 bases, J lost 8 bases, and 14 bases stayed unmatched. The CDR3 region is CASSFYGTGQGAREKLFF. CDR3 nucleotide sequence: TGTGCCAGCAGTTTCTATGGAACCGGACAGGGGGCGAGGGAAAAACTGTTTTTT.

The chain couples TRBV14 to TRBJ2-7; TRBD2 is a possible D gene (7 bases). The CDR3 is 13 residues long. Germline V gene data show CDR1 as SGHDN and CDR2 as FVKESK. Trimming shortened V by 2 bases and J by 7 bases, and 12 bases separated the two germline ends. The CDR3 bases are TGTGCCAGCAGCCAATCACAGGGAGGGGAGCAGTACTTC. This gives the protein CASSQSQGGEQYF.

The chain carries TRBV9 and TRBJ2-2, with 12 bases aligning to TRBD2. J gave up 5 bases and V 0 bases, and 14 bases lay outside the gene matches. Germline-derived CDR1 and CDR2 are SGDLS and YYNGEE. The CDR3 is 20 residues long. CDR3 coding DNA: TGTGCCAGCAGCGTAGGGGGACTAGCGGGCCAGGCTAAATCTACCGGGGAGCTGTTTTTT. This codes for CASSVGGLAGQAKSTGELFF.

This clone occurred once. The CDR3 DNA follows: TGTGCCAGCAGTTTTATGCTAGCGGGTTTCTACGAGCAGTACTTC. Its protein product is CASSFMLAGFYEQYF. The genes are TRBV27 and TRBJ2-7; 8 bases fit TRBD2. V lost 3 bases to trimming and J lost 3 bases; unmatched junction nucleotides: 7. CDR1 and CDR2 (germline): MNHEY, SMNVEV (reference sequence). This CDR3 contains 15 residues.

This chain joins TRBV5-6 and TRBJ1-6, with a possible D match to TRBD1 (6 bases). The V and J ends lost 3 bases and 11 bases respectively, with 12 bases between them. The CDR3 totals 13 residues. Germline CDR1 SGHDT, CDR2 YYEEEE. CDR3 loop: CASSSNRVTPLHF. The CDR3, as DNA: TGTGCCAGCAGCTCGAACAGGGTGACACCCCTCCACTTT.

The chain recombines TRBV18 with TRBJ2-1, with 12 bases identical to TRBD2. Germline CDR1 and CDR2: KGHSH and LQKENI. The CDR3 has 15 amino acids. V gave up 4 bases and J gave up 5 bases; unmatched junction bases: 3. CDR3 sequence: CASSLGLAGNNEQFF. CDR3 DNA sequence: TGTGCCAGCTCACTTGGACTAGCGGGGAACAATGAGCAGTTCTTC.

J is TRBJ2-1 and V is TRBV19; 11 bases fit TRBD1. V lost 7 bases, J lost 6 bases, and 11 bases stayed unmatched. The CDR3 runs 16 residues. Germline V gene lookup returns CDR1 LNHDA and CDR2 SQIVND (reference sequence). The CDR3 nucleotides read TGTGCCAGTACCCCTACTTGGACAGGGGGCTCCAATGAGCAGTTCTTC. It translates to CASTPTWTGGSNEQFF.

The chain employs TRBV20-1 and TRBJ2-7; 11 bases map to TRBD2. Germline values: CDR1 DFQATT, CDR2 SNEGSKA (reference sequence). V shed 3 bases, J shed 13 bases, and the junction held 8 bases outside the gene matches. This CDR3 region has 12 residues. This CDR3 reads CSASFPGLAVYF. The CDR3 DNA reads TGCAGTGCTAGTTTTCCGGGACTAGCGGTATACTTC.

The genes are TRBV3-1 (or the pseudogene TRBV3-2) and TRBJ2-7; TRBD2 might be the D (6 bases). This CDR3 is 12 amino acids long. Germline V gene sequence: CDR1 LGHDT, CDR2 YNNKEL (reference sequence). V lost 3 bases and J lost 6, with 9 bases in between. The CDR3 nucleotides read TGTGCCAGCAGCCATGGAGGGCGCGAGCAGTACTTC. Its protein is CASSHGGREQYF.

The table lists this clone with a count of one. The J gene is TRBJ1-1, the V gene TRBV12-3 or TRBV12-4; D possibly corresponds to TRBD1 (5 bases). The CDR3 consists of 13 residues. V was cut by 5 bases and J by 3 bases, with 10 bases left in between. Written as DNA, the CDR3 is TGTGCCAGCAGTAATTTAGGGGACACTGAAGCTTTCTTT. Translating it yields CASSNLGDTEAFF.

The sample holds one count of this clone. The genes are TRBV28 and TRBJ1-5, with TRBD1 identical over 8 bases. The ends lost 6 bases at V and 5 bases at J; junction bases unmatched: 6. Germline V gene sequence: CDR1 MDHEN, CDR2 SYDVKM. The CDR3 extends over 14 amino acids. CDR3 coding DNA: TGTGCCAGCAGGGTGGGGACAGGCCATCAGCCCCAGCATTTT. It codes for CASRVGTGHQPQHF.

The chain has TRBV19 and TRBJ1-6, with 9 bases aligning to TRBD1. J was trimmed by 2 bases and V by 5 bases; bases with no gene match: 7. CDR1 is LNHDA and CDR2 is SQIVND in the germline V gene (reference sequence). This CDR3 is 17 amino acids long. The chain's CDR3 is CASSGGQGTPYNSPLHF. CDR3 nucleotide sequence: TGTGCCAGTAGTGGTGGACAGGGGACTCCCTATAATTCACCCCTCCACTTT.

The chain recombines TRBV29-1 with TRBJ2-7; D gene unclear. Trimming cost V 1 base and J 2 bases, with 9 bases left between them. The V gene's germline CDR1 is SQVTM and CDR2 ANQGSEA. This CDR3 spans 13 amino acids. CDR3 residues: CSVEGLYTYEQYF. The DNA of the CDR3 is TGCAGCGTTGAAGGACTGTATACCTACGAGCAGTACTTC.